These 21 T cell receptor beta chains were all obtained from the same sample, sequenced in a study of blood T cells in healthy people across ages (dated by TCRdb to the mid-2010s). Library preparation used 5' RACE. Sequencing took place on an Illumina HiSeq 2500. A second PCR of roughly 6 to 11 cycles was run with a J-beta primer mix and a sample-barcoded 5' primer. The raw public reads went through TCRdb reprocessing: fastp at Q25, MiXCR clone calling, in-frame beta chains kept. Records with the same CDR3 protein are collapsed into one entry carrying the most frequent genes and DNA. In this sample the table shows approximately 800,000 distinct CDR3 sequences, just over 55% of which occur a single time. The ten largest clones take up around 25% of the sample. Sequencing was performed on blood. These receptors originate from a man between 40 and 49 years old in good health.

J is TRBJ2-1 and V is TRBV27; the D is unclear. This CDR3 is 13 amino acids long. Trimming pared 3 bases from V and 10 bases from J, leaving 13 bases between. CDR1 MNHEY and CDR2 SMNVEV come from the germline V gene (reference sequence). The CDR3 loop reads CASSFSPVWEQFF. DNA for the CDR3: TGTGCCAGCAGTTTCAGTCCCGTGTGGGAGCAGTTCTTC.

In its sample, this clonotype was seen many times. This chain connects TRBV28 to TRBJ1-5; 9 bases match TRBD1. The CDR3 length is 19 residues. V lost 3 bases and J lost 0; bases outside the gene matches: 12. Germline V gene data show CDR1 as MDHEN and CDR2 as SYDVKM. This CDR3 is CASSFSTSGQGLSNQPQHF. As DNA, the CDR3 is TGTGCCAGCAGTTTTTCGACATCCGGACAGGGGCTTAGCAATCAGCCCCAGCATTTT.

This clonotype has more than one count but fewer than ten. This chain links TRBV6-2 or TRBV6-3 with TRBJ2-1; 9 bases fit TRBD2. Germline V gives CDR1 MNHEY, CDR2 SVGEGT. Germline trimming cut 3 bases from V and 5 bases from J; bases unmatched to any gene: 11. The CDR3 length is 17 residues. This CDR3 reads CASSYSGGAGGHNEQFF. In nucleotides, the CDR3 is TGTGCCAGCAGTTATTCGGGGGGAGCGGGAGGCCACAATGAGCAGTTCTTC.

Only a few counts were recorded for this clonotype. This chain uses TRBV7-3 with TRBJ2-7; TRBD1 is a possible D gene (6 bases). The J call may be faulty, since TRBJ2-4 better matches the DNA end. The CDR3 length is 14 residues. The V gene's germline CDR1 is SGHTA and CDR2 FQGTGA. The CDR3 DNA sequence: TGTGCCAGCAGCTCCCAGGGGACGGGGAACATTCAGTACTTC. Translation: CASSSQGTGNIQYF.

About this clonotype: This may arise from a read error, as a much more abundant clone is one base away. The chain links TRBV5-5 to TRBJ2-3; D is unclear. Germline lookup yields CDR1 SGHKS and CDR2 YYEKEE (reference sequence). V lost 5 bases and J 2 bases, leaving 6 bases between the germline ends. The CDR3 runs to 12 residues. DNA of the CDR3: TGTGCCAGCAGTTGGAACACAGATACGCAGTATTTT. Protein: CASSWNTDTQYF.

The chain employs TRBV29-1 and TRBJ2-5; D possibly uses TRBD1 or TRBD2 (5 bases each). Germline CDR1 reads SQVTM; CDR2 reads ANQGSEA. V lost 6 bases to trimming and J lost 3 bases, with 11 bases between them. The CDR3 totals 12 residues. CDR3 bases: TGCAGCGTGGGGGACCAGAAAGAGACCCAGTACTTC. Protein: CSVGDQKETQYF.

The CDR3: CATSRDGRDRDGYTF. The CDR3 bases are TGTGCCACCAGCAGAGATGGGAGGGACAGGGACGGCTACACCTTC. This chain links TRBV15 with TRBJ1-2; 9 bases align to TRBD1. J gave up 8 bases and V 0 bases, and 7 bases lay outside the gene matches. The CDR3 is made up of 15 amino acids. Germline lookup yields CDR1 LNHNV and CDR2 YYDKDF (reference sequence).

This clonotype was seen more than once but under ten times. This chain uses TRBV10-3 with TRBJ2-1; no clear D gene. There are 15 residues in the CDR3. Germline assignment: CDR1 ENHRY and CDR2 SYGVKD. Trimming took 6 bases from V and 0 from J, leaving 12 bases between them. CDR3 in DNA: TGTGCCATCAGGGGGATTTCTAGCTCCTACAATGAGCAGTTCTTC. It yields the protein CAIRGISSSYNEQFF.

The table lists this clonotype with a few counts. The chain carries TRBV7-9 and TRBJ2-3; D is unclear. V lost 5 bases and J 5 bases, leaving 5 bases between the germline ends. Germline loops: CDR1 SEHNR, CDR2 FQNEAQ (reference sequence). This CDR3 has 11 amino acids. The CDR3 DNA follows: TGTGCCAGCAGCCGGAAAGATACGCAGTATTTT. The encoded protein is CASSRKDTQYF. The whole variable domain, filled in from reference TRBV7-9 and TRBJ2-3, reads DTGVSQNPRHKITKRGQNVTFRCDPISEHNRLYWYRQTLGQGPEFLTYFQNEAQLEKSRLLSDRFSAERPKGSFSTLEIQRTEQGDSAMYLCASSRKDTQYFGPGTRLTVL.

The CDR3 DNA reads as TGCGCCAGCAGCCAAGATATAACTGGTGTGGACTACGAGCAGTACTTC. Its protein product is CASSQDITGVDYEQYF. V and J are TRBV4-1 and TRBJ2-7; D is undetermined. The V and J ends lost 0 bases and 3 bases respectively, with 15 bases between them. The CDR3 spans 16 residues. Looked up from germline, CDR1 is MGHRA and CDR2 is YSYEKL.

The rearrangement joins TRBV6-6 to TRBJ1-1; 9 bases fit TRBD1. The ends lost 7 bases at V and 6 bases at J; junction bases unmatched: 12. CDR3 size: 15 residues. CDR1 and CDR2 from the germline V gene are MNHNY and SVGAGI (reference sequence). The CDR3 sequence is CASTFLGTGSAEAFF. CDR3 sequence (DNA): TGTGCCAGCACCTTCCTCGGGACAGGGAGCGCTGAAGCTTTCTTT.

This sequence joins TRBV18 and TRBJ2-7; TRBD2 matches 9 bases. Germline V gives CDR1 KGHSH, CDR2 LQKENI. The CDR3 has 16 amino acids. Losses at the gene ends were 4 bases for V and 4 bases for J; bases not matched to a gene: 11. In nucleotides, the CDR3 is TGTGCCAGCTCACTCTATAGCGGGAGCGAGGGGTACGAGCAGTACTTC. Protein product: CASSLYSGSEGYEQYF.

CDR3 bases: TGCAGTGCTAGAGTTTTGGGAAACAACGAGCAGTACTTC. Protein product: CSARVLGNNEQYF. The rearrangement uses TRBV20-1 and TRBJ2-7; the D is unclear. Germline assignment: CDR1 DFQATT and CDR2 SNEGSKA (reference sequence). Trimming pared 1 base from V and 5 bases from J, leaving 12 bases between. The CDR3 consists of 13 residues.

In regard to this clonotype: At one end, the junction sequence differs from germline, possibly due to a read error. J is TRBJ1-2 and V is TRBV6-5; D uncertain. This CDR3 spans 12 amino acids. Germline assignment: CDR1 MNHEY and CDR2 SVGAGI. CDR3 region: CASGYGDYGYTF. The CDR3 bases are TGTGCCAGCGGTTATGGTGACTATGGCTACACCTTC.

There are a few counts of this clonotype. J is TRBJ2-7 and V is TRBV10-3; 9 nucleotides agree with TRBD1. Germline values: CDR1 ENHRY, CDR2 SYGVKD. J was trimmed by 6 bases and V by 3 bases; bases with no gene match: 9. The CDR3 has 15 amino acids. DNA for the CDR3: TGTGCCATCAGTGAAACCTTGGGACAGGGTTTCGAGCAGTACTTC. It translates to CAISETLGQGFEQYF.

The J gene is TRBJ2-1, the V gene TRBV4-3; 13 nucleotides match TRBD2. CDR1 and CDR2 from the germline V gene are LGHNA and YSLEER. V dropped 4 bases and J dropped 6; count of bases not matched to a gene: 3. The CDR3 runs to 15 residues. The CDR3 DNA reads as TGCGCCAGCAGCCCCGGGACTAGCGGGATCAATGAGCAGTTCTTC. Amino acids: CASSPGTSGINEQFF.

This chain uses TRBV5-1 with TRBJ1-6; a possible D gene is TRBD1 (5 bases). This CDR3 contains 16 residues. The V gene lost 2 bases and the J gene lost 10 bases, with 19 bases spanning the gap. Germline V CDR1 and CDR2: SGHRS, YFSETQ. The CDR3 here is CASSFGGARSGSPLHF. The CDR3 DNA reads TGCGCCAGCAGCTTTGGCGGGGCTAGGTCTGGCTCACCCCTCCACTTT.

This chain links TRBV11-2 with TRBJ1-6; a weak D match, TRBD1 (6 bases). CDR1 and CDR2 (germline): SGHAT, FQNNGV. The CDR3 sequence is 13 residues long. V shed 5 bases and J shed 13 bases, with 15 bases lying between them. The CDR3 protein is CASSARGVGPLHF. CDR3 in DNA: TGTGCCAGCAGCGCGAGGGGGGTTGGGCCCCTCCACTTT.

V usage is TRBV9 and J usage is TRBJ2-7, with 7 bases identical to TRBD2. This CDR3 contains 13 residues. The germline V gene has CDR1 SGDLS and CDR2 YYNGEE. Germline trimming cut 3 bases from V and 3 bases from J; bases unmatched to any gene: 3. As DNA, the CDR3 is TGTGCCAGCAGCGCGTCGGGGGGCTACGAGCAGTACTTC. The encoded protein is CASSASGGYEQYF. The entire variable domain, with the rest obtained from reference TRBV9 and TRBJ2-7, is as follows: DSGVTQTPKHLITATGQRVTLRCSPRSGDLSVYWYQQSLDQGLQFLIQYYNGEERAKGNILERFSAQQFPDLHSELNLSSLELGDSALYFCASSASGGYEQYFGPGTRLTVT.

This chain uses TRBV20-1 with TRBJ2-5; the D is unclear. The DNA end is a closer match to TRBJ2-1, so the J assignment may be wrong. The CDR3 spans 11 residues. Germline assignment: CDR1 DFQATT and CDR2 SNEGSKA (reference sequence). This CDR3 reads CSGVVRETQFF. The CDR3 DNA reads TGCAGTGGAGTCGTCCGCGAGACCCAGTTCTTC.

CDR3 amino acids: CASSLKQAGAGEQYF. CDR3 in DNA: TGCGCCAGCAGCCTAAAACAAGCGGGAGCGGGGGAGCAGTACTTC. This chain uses TRBV4-1 with TRBJ2-5; 8 bases are shared with TRBD2. The CDR3 length is 15 residues. Germline assignment: CDR1 MGHRA and CDR2 YSYEKL. With V trimmed by 4 bases and J by 11 bases, 15 bases remained unmatched.